This T cell receptor beta chain originates from a study of beta chain features in type 1 diabetes. Whole-study results and caveats: Across all four CD4+ subsets, people with type 1 diabetes showed modestly shorter TCRB CDR3s.

This CDR3 is built from 13 residues. V lost 5 bases and J lost 7, with 11 bases in between. Germline V gene data show CDR1 as SEHNR and CDR2 as FQNEAQ (reference sequence). This clone was recorded a few times. Its antigen is unknown. Isolated RNA was reverse transcribed in full, so expressed TCRB transcripts were sequenced. Assay used: immunoSEQ multiplex PCR; TCRdb lists only in-frame clones, some missing. The table includes hundreds of thousands of clones, about an eighth detected once. This chain uses TRBV7-9 with TRBJ1-4; D remains ambiguous. Sequencing was performed on naive CD4+ T cells from blood. The clonotype comes from a man aged 18 to 29 with type 1 diabetes. CDR3 loop: CASSGLYGEKLFF. The CDR3 nucleotides are TGTGCCAGCAGCGGACTGTACGGTGAAAAACTGTTTTTT. The whole variable domain, filled in from reference TRBV7-9 and TRBJ1-4, reads DTGVSQNPRHKITKRGQNVTFRCDPISEHNRLYWYRQTLGQGPEFLTYFQNEAQLEKSRLLSDRFSAERPKGSFSTLEIQRTEQGDSAMYLCASSGLYGEKLFFGSGTQLSVL.